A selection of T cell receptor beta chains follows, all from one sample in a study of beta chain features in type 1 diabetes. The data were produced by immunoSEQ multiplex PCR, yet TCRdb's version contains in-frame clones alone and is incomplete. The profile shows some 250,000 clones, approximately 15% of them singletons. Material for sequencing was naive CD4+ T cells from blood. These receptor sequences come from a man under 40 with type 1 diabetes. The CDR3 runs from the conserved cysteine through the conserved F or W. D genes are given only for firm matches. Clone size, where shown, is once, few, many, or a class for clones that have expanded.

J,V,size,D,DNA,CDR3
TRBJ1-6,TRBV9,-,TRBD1,TGTGCCAGCAACCCAGGACAGGGGGATTCACCCCTCCACTTT,CASNPGQGDSPLHF
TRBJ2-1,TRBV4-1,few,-,TGCGCCAGCAGCCAAGAAGGCCAGGGGGGATTCTACAATGAGCAGTTCTTC,CASSQEGQGGFYNEQFF
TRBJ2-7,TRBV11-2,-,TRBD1,TGTGCCAGCAGCCTCGTTTTGGACAGGGGTGACGAGCAGTACTTC,CASSLVLDRGDEQYF
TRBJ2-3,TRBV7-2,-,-,TGTGCCAGCAGCTTAGGTTCAAGCCGATTCACAGATACGCAGTATTTT,CASSLGSSRFTDTQYF
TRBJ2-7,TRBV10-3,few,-,TGTGCCATCAGTGAGGGGCTTACCGAGCAGTACTTC,CAISEGLTEQYF
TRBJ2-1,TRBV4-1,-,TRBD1,TGCGCCAGCAGCCACCCAGGGGGAGAGCAGTTCTTC,CASSHPGGEQFF
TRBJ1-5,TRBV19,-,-,TGTGCCAGTAGTAAGGCGGGCCCTCGGATCCCTAATCAGCCCCAGCATTTT,CASSKAGPRIPNQPQHF
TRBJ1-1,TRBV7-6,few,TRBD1,TGTGCCAGCAGCTTAGCGGGGACAGGGAACACTGAAGCTTTCTTT,CASSLAGTGNTEAFF
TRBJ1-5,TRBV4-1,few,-,TGCGCCAGCAGCCAAGGGAATGCAGGGGCGTTGTATCAGCCCCAGCATTTT,CASSQGNAGALYQPQHF
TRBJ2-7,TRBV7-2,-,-,TGTGCCAGCAGCTCTTCCGGGACACAATACTACGGGCAGTACTTC,CASSSSGTQYYGQYF
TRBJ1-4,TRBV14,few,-,TGTGCCAGCAGCCAAGATCGGGGTGTGTCCAGTGATAATGAAAAACTGTTTTTT,CASSQDRGVSSDNEKLFF
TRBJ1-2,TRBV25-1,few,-,TGTGCCAGCAGTGTTCAGGGCTATGGCTACACCTTC,CASSVQGYGYTF
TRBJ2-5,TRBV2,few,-,TGTGCCAGCTCCCCGGCAGGGAAAGAGACCCAGTACTTC,CASSPAGKETQYF
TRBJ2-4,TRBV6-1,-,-,TGTGCCAGCAGCTCCGCCGGGACACCCAAAAACATTCAGTACTTC,CASSSAGTPKNIQYF
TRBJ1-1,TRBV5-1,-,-,TGCGCCAGCAGCCCACAGCCCATGAACACTGAAGCTTTCTTT,CASSPQPMNTEAFF
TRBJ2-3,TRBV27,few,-,TGTGCCAGCAGTATGAGGGCCCGGGATACGCAGTATTTT,CASSMRARDTQYF
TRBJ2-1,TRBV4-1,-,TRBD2,TGCGCCAGCAGCCAAGATAGGGGCGGGGGGGCCCAATACAATGAGCAGTTCTTC,CASSQDRGGGAQYNEQFF
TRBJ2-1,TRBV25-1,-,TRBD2,TGTGCCAGCAGTGAAACTAGCGGGAGGGAGAATGAGCAGTTCTTC,CASSETSGRENEQFF
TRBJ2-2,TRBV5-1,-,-,TGCGCCAGCAGCTTGGGCGACAGGGAGGACACCGGGGAGCTGTTTTTT,CASSLGDREDTGELFF
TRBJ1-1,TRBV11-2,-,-,TGTGCCAGCACCTTGAGGGGGGGCTTGGCTTTCTTT,CASTLRGGLAFF
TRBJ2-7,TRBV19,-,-,TGTGCCAGTAGTACAGGGACTTTATCCTACGAGCAGTACTTC,CASSTGTLSYEQYF
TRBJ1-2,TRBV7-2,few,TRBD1,TGTGCCAGCACCGACAGGGGGCCGGTGGATGGCTACACCTTC,CASTDRGPVDGYTF
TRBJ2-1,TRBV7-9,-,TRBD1,TGTGCCAGCGGGCAGGGGGTAGGGGTCTACAATGAGCAGTTCTTC,CASGQGVGVYNEQFF
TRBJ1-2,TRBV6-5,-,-,TGTGCCAGCAGTTCCCCTTATGGCTACACCTTC,CASSSPYGYTF
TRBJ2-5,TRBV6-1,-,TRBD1,TGTGCCAGCAGGACAGGGTGGTACCAAGAGACCCAGTACTTC,CASRTGWYQETQYF
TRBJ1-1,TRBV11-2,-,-,TGTGCCAGCACCGGAGCCAGCCAACTGAACACTGAAGCTTTCTTT,CASTGASQLNTEAFF
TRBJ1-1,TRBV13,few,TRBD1,TGTGCCAGCAGGACTACAGGGGTGGGAACTGAAGCTTTCTTT,CASRTTGVGTEAFF
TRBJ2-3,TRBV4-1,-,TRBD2,TGCGCCAGCAGCCAAGATCTGCTAGCGGGAGCAGATACGCAGTATTTT,CASSQDLLAGADTQYF
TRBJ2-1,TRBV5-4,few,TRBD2,TGTGCCAGCAGCCCTGGGGGGGGAGGGCCCCTTTGGGAGCAGTTCTTC,CASSPGGGGPLWEQFF
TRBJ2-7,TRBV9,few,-,TGTGCCAGCAGCGTTACCTACGAGCAGTACTTC,CASSVTYEQYF
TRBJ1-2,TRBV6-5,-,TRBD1,TGTGCCAGCAGTTACGGGACAGGGGGCGCGGCCTATGGCTACACCTTC,CASSYGTGGAAYGYTF
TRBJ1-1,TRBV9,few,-,TGTGCCAGCAGCGCCCTGGACAGTGTTGGATTAAGAGCTTTCTTT,CASSALDSVGLRAFF